This T cell receptor beta chain is from a study of T cells expressing NK-cell markers. Study-level points and caveats: These clonotypes, the leaders elsewhere, also led the CD3+CD56-NKG2C+ fraction in four donors.

TCRdb derives one entry per CDR3 protein from the 5' RACE reads, leaving out DNA. The sample shows roughly 390,000 distinct CDR3 sequences, and over 4% sits with its ten largest clones. CDR3 size: 16 residues. Germline V CDR1 and CDR2: MGHRA, YSYEKL. With regard to this clonotype: No antigen is known for it.

J is TRBJ1-2 and V is TRBV4-1; lacking DNA, the TRBD1 call made by TCRdb goes unchecked. The specimen sequenced was blood T cells: a sorted CD56 or NKG2C T cell subset, CD4+ or CD8+ T cells, or bulk PBMC T cells (not recorded which). The clonotype comes from a man aged 18-70 years in good health. The chain's CDR3 is CASSHVVTGQGNGYTF.